This T cell receptor beta chain stems from a study of blood T cells in healthy people across ages. Overall study findings and caveats: It was the long-lived donors that had more naive CD4+ cells and higher diversity than aged donors.

Each donor gave ten milliliters of peripheral blood. At least 7 million PBMCs were isolated per sample. Trimming at V came to 1 base and at J to 5 bases, leaving 7 bases not matched to a gene. Germline CDR1 reads LNHDA; CDR2 reads SQIVND (reference sequence). The CDR3 has 16 amino acids. To note about this clonotype: Antigen unknown.

The authors ran a second PCR of about 6 to 11 cycles using a sample-barcoded 5' primer and a J-beta primer mix. Researchers report that a template-switch adaptor with 12 random nucleotides tagged each cDNA molecule. TCRdb ran MiXCR on the 5' RACE reads and lists one entry per CDR3 protein. The table records roughly 790,000 distinct CDR3 sequences, roughly 44% of them present only once. This sequence joins TRBV19 and TRBJ1-5; TRBD1 aligns across 8 bases. The TCR was taken from a woman between 55 and 75 years old in good health. The source material was blood. The CDR3 loop is CASSIVSRGLDQPQHF. The CDR3 coding sequence is TGTGCCAGTAGTATAGTTTCCAGGGGGCTGGATCAGCCCCAGCATTTT. Supplemented by reference TRBV19 and TRBJ1-5, the full variable domain reads DGGITQSPKYLFRKEGQNVTLSCEQNLNHDAMYWYRQDPGQGLRLIYYSQIVNDFQKGDIAEGYSVSREKKESFPLTVTSAQKNPTAFYLCASSIVSRGLDQPQHFGDGTRLSIL.